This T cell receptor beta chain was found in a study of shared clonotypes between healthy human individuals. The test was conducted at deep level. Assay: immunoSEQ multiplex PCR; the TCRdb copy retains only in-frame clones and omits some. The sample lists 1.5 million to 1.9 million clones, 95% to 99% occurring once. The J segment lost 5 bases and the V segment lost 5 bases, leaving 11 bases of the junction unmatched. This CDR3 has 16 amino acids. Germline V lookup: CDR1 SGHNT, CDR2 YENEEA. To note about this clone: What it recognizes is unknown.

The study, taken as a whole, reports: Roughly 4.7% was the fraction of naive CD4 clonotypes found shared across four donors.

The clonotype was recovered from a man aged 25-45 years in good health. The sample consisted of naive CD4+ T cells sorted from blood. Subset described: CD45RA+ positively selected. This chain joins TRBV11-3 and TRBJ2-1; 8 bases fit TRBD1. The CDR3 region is CASSLGSGTGHNEQFF. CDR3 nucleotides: TGTGCCAGCAGCCTAGGCTCCGGGACAGGACACAATGAGCAGTTCTTC.